Below, 8 T cell receptor beta chains from the same sample are listed, as sequenced in a study of T-cell reconstitution after alpha-beta-depleted transplantation in children. Unique molecular identifiers were built into the TCRbeta library. TCRdb reprocessed the PCR reads via MiXCR and lists one record per CDR3 protein. Here the sample spans a few hundred thousand distinct CDR3 sequences, about 17% being singletons. Sequences were derived from PBMCs from the stem cell graft donor, sampled from the stem cell graft. The receptors stem from a human donor who donated a stem cell graft to a child with acute lymphoblastic leukemia.

The rearrangement uses TRBV29-1 and TRBJ1-1; D gene unclear. The CDR3 extends over 13 amino acids. Trimming stripped 3 bases from V and 4 bases from J, with 12 bases between. The germline CDR1 and CDR2 sequences are SQVTM and ANQGSEA. The CDR3 here is CSVDADSGTEAFF. CDR3 bases: TGCAGCGTTGATGCGGATTCGGGCACTGAAGCTTTCTTT.

The chain couples TRBV5-6 to TRBJ2-7; D not resolved. V lost 0 bases and J lost 0, with 7 bases in between. Germline loops: CDR1 SGHDT, CDR2 YYEEEE. The CDR3 loop spans 14 amino acids. The CDR3 here is CASSLVASSYEQYF. In nucleotides, the CDR3 is TGTGCCAGCAGCTTGGTGGCTAGCTCCTACGAGCAGTACTTC. The entire variable domain, with the rest obtained from reference TRBV5-6 and TRBJ2-7, is as follows: DAGVTQSPTHLIKTRGQQVTLRCSPKSGHDTVSWYQQALGQGPQFIFQYYEEEERQRGNFPDRFSGHQFPNYSSELNVNALLLGDSALYLCASSLVASSYEQYFGPGTRLTVT.

The rearrangement links TRBV5-1 to TRBJ1-1, with TRBD1 as a possible D gene (5 bases). Germline CDR1 SGHRS, CDR2 YFSETQ. The CDR3 is 17 residues long. Trimming took off 1 base at V and 1 base at J, with 17 bases between the two ends. CDR3 amino acids: CASSLRQSEVRNTEAFF. As DNA, the CDR3 is TGCGCCAGCAGCTTGAGACAGTCGGAAGTCCGGAACACTGAAGCTTTCTTT.

This clonotype turned up a few times. The V and J genes are TRBV5-1 and TRBJ2-1, with unresolved D. Trimming cost V 1 base and J 8 bases, with 19 bases left between them. The CDR3 length is 16 residues. Germline V lookup: CDR1 SGHRS, CDR2 YFSETQ. In nucleotides, the CDR3 is TGCGCCAGCAGCTTGCCTCGCCTACGGATCGTGGATGAGCAGTTCTTC. Its translation is CASSLPRLRIVDEQFF.

The J gene is TRBJ2-5, the V gene TRBV5-1; D gene uncertain. This CDR3 is 14 amino acids long. Trimming stripped 2 bases from V and 1 base from J, with 9 bases between. Germline V gene data show CDR1 as SGHRS and CDR2 as YFSETQ. CDR3 residues: CASSLPGSQETQYF. The CDR3 DNA reads as TGCGCCAGCAGCTTACCCGGATCCCAAGAGACCCAGTACTTC.

This clonotype was seen ten or more times. This chain uses TRBV29-1 with TRBJ2-2, with unresolved D. From germline, CDR1 is SQVTM and CDR2 ANQGSEA. This CDR3 comprises 14 residues. V lost 7 bases to trimming and J lost 1 base, with 13 bases between them. CDR3 sequence: CSAQARQNTGELFF. Written as DNA, the CDR3 is TGCAGCGCCCAGGCGAGACAGAACACCGGGGAGCTGTTTTTT.

The table lists this clonotype with a few counts. The rearrangement joins TRBV27 to TRBJ2-1, with 9 bases matching TRBD2. This CDR3 has 15 residues. The V and J ends lost 7 bases and 13 bases, in that order; junction bases with no gene match: 17. Germline V gene data show CDR1 as MNHEY and CDR2 as SMNVEV (reference sequence). CDR3 DNA: TGTGCCAGCATCCCCGTGACTAGCGGCACCCGAAGACAGTTCTTC. It specifies CASIPVTSGTRRQFF.

This clonotype appeared a few times. CDR3 in amino acids: CATSGDSGNTIYF. DNA of the CDR3: TGTGCCACCTCGGGGGACTCTGGAAACACCATATATTTT. The V gene is TRBV24-1, the J gene TRBJ1-3; the D gene is possibly TRBD1 (5 bases). Trimming stripped 9 bases from V and 0 bases from J, with 8 bases between. CDR1 is KGHDR and CDR2 is SFDVKD in the germline V gene. The CDR3 is made up of 13 amino acids.